This is a list of T cell receptor beta chains from one sample in a study of regulatory T cells in long-lasting Graves disease. TCRdb recomputed calls from the multiplex PCR reads with MiXCR, one row per CDR3 protein. The sample records some 470,000 distinct CDR3 sequences, about 22% being singletons. The specimen comprised peripheral blood mononuclear cells (PBMCs), sampled when the disease was refractory, from a patient treated with antithyroid drugs. The receptors were sampled from a female donor with Graves disease. CDR3s include the opening cysteine and the closing phenylalanine or tryptophan. The D gene is left open where the match is weak. Part of the rows lack a size; the others show once, few, many or a class for expanded clones.

V gene: TRBV28; J gene: TRBJ2-6; clone size: -; D gene: TRBD2; CDR3 protein: CASSLRPLHLGLAGVSGANVLTF; CDR3 DNA: TGTGCCAGCAGCTTACGCCCCCTGCATTTAGGACTAGCGGGAGTCTCTGGGGCCAACGTCCTGACTTTC
V gene: TRBV14; J gene: TRBJ2-5; clone size: few; D gene: TRBD2; CDR3 protein: CASSQTWGLAETQYF; CDR3 DNA: TGTGCCAGCAGCCAAACGTGGGGACTAGCCGAGACCCAGTACTTC
V gene: TRBV12-3/TRBV12-4; J gene: TRBJ2-5; clone size: many; D gene: TRBD1; CDR3 protein: CASSLVPDPTGKETQYF; CDR3 DNA: TGTGCCAGCAGTTTAGTACCCGACCCGACAGGGAAAGAGACCCAGTACTTC
V gene: TRBV6-1; J gene: TRBJ2-7; clone size: -; D gene: TRBD1; CDR3 protein: CASGAAGGQDEQYF; CDR3 DNA: TGTGCCAGCGGGGCGGCAGGGGGCCAAGACGAGCAGTACTTC
V gene: TRBV20-1; J gene: TRBJ2-1; clone size: few; D gene: -; CDR3 protein: CSALRGGSSYNEQFF; CDR3 DNA: TGCAGTGCTTTGAGAGGTGGGAGCTCCTACAATGAGCAGTTCTTC
V gene: TRBV7-2; J gene: TRBJ2-7; clone size: few; D gene: -; CDR3 protein: CASSLNPENSYEQYF; CDR3 DNA: TGTGCCAGCAGCTTAAACCCCGAAAACTCCTACGAGCAGTACTTC
V gene: TRBV28; J gene: TRBJ2-2; clone size: -; D gene: TRBD1; CDR3 protein: CASSLGGQGAVTGELFF; CDR3 DNA: TGTGCCAGCAGTTTAGGGGGACAGGGGGCTGTCACCGGGGAGCTGTTTTTT
V gene: TRBV19; J gene: TRBJ1-4; clone size: -; D gene: TRBD1; CDR3 protein: CASTPRTGLNEKLFF; CDR3 DNA: TGTGCCAGTACCCCCCGGACAGGGCTGAATGAAAAACTGTTTTTT
V gene: TRBV12-3/TRBV12-4; J gene: TRBJ1-1; clone size: many; D gene: -; CDR3 protein: CASSLISGQNTEAFF; CDR3 DNA: TGTGCCAGCAGTTTAATTTCGGGACAAAACACTGAAGCTTTCTTT
V gene: TRBV7-2; J gene: TRBJ2-7; clone size: -; D gene: TRBD2; CDR3 protein: CASSLEAGVSREQYF; CDR3 DNA: TGTGCCAGCAGCCTCGAAGCGGGGGTGTCCAGGGAGCAGTACTTC
V gene: TRBV7-2; J gene: TRBJ1-1; clone size: few; D gene: -; CDR3 protein: CASSLLSEAFF; CDR3 DNA: TGTGCCAGCAGCCTCCTTAGTGAAGCTTTCTTT
V gene: TRBV7-2; J gene: TRBJ1-2; clone size: many; D gene: TRBD1; CDR3 protein: CASSLEVFDRVGGYTF; CDR3 DNA: TGTGCCAGCAGCTTAGAAGTCTTCGACAGGGTCGGTGGCTACACCTTC
V gene: TRBV7-9; J gene: TRBJ1-1; clone size: few; D gene: -; CDR3 protein: CASSLFPEEAFF; CDR3 DNA: TGTGCCAGCAGCTTATTTCCTGAAGAAGCTTTCTTT
V gene: TRBV3-1; J gene: TRBJ1-6; clone size: few; D gene: -; CDR3 protein: CASSQRGSNSPLHF; CDR3 DNA: TGTGCCAGCAGCCAAAGGGGGAGTAATTCACCCCTCCACTTT
V gene: TRBV19; J gene: TRBJ1-1; clone size: -; D gene: -; CDR3 protein: CASSIRDWGSEAFF; CDR3 DNA: TGTGCCAGTAGTATTCGGGACTGGGGGTCTGAAGCTTTCTTT
V gene: TRBV6-6; J gene: TRBJ2-2; clone size: -; D gene: TRBD2; CDR3 protein: CASSYSFRGVTGELFF; CDR3 DNA: TGTGCCAGCAGTTACAGTTTCCGGGGGGTCACCGGGGAGCTGTTTTTT
V gene: TRBV6-5; J gene: TRBJ1-2; clone size: many; D gene: -; CDR3 protein: CASSSGFYGYTF; CDR3 DNA: TGTGCCAGCAGTTCAGGATTCTATGGCTACACCTTC
V gene: TRBV20-1; J gene: TRBJ2-2; clone size: -; D gene: -; CDR3 protein: CSARTGLAGELFF; CDR3 DNA: TGCAGTGCTAGAACAGGGTTAGCCGGGGAGCTGTTTTTT
V gene: TRBV14; J gene: TRBJ1-1; clone size: -; D gene: -; CDR3 protein: CASSQVTGLNTEAFF; CDR3 DNA: TGTGCCAGCAGCCAAGTGACAGGATTGAACACTGAAGCTTTCTTT
V gene: TRBV20-1; J gene: TRBJ2-2; clone size: once; D gene: -; CDR3 protein: CSASRGTYTGELFF; CDR3 DNA: TGCAGTGCTAGCCGCGGGACATACACCGGGGAGCTGTTTTTT
V gene: TRBV7-9; J gene: TRBJ1-2; clone size: once; D gene: -; CDR3 protein: CASRSGQLDYGYTF; CDR3 DNA: TGTGCCAGCAGGTCCGGACAGCTCGACTATGGCTACACCTTC
V gene: TRBV20-1; J gene: TRBJ1-6; clone size: few; D gene: -; CDR3 protein: CSASGQRGALHF; CDR3 DNA: TGCAGTGCCTCAGGACAGCGAGGGGCCCTTCACTTT
V gene: TRBV7-2; J gene: TRBJ2-2; clone size: few; D gene: TRBD2; CDR3 protein: CASSLRSPGRGVYMTGELFF; CDR3 DNA: TGTGCCAGCAGCCTTAGGTCACCGGGACGGGGGGTGTATATGACCGGGGAGCTGTTTTTT
V gene: TRBV10-3; J gene: TRBJ2-7; clone size: many; D gene: -; CDR3 protein: CATAPSRDWFYEQYF; CDR3 DNA: TGTGCCACCGCCCCTTCCCGGGACTGGTTCTACGAGCAGTACTTC
V gene: TRBV28; J gene: TRBJ2-5; clone size: many; D gene: -; CDR3 protein: CASSTSAVGSLETQYF; CDR3 DNA: TGTGCCAGCAGCACTTCGGCAGTGGGAAGTCTTGAGACCCAGTACTTC
V gene: TRBV4-3; J gene: TRBJ1-1; clone size: -; D gene: -; CDR3 protein: CASSATDDTEAFF; CDR3 DNA: TGCGCCAGCAGCGCTACAGACGACACTGAAGCTTTCTTT
V gene: TRBV7-8; J gene: TRBJ2-2; clone size: few; D gene: -; CDR3 protein: CASSLFKSALTGELFF; CDR3 DNA: TGTGCCAGCAGCTTATTCAAGAGTGCTCTAACCGGGGAGCTGTTTTTT
V gene: TRBV10-3; J gene: TRBJ1-2; clone size: -; D gene: TRBD1; CDR3 protein: CAISETPGTVVTNYGYTF; CDR3 DNA: TGTGCCATCAGTGAGACGCCAGGGACAGTAGTTACTAACTATGGCTACACCTTC
V gene: TRBV28; J gene: TRBJ1-5; clone size: many; D gene: TRBD1; CDR3 protein: CASSLDRARDSNQPQHF; CDR3 DNA: TGTGCCAGCAGTTTAGACAGGGCTCGAGATAGCAATCAGCCCCAGCATTTT
V gene: TRBV27; J gene: TRBJ2-3; clone size: -; D gene: -; CDR3 protein: CASRREDTDTQYF; CDR3 DNA: TGTGCCAGCCGCCGGGAAGACACAGATACGCAGTATTTT
V gene: TRBV2; J gene: TRBJ2-2; clone size: many; D gene: TRBD1; CDR3 protein: CATGQGRLYTGELFF; CDR3 DNA: TGTGCCACGGGACAGGGACGGCTGTACACCGGGGAGCTGTTTTTT
V gene: TRBV2; J gene: TRBJ1-4; clone size: many; D gene: TRBD1; CDR3 protein: CASISGQGNEKLFF; CDR3 DNA: TGTGCCAGCATATCGGGACAGGGGAATGAAAAACTGTTTTTT
V gene: TRBV19; J gene: TRBJ1-2; clone size: few; D gene: TRBD1; CDR3 protein: CASSIPDRAYGYTF; CDR3 DNA: TGTGCCAGTAGTATACCGGACAGGGCCTATGGCTACACCTTC
V gene: TRBV24-1; J gene: TRBJ2-5; clone size: -; D gene: TRBD1; CDR3 protein: CATSDSGGAWETQYF; CDR3 DNA: TGTGCCACCAGTGACTCAGGGGGCGCGTGGGAGACCCAGTACTTC
V gene: TRBV29-1; J gene: TRBJ2-5; clone size: many; D gene: -; CDR3 protein: CSVETARSETQYF; CDR3 DNA: TGCAGCGTTGAGACCGCTAGATCAGAGACCCAGTACTTC
V gene: TRBV20-1; J gene: TRBJ2-5; clone size: many; D gene: -; CDR3 protein: CSAPPGLGIPGTQYF; CDR3 DNA: TGCAGTGCCCCTCCGGGACTGGGAATCCCGGGGACCCAGTACTTC
V gene: TRBV19; J gene: TRBJ2-2; clone size: few; D gene: -; CDR3 protein: CASSMAQGSGELFF; CDR3 DNA: TGTGCCAGTAGTATGGCTCAGGGTAGCGGGGAGCTGTTTTTT
V gene: TRBV3-1; J gene: TRBJ1-6; clone size: -; D gene: -; CDR3 protein: CASSQVTSTNSPLHF; CDR3 DNA: TGTGCCAGCAGCCAGGTGACAAGCACAAATTCACCCCTCCACTTT
V gene: TRBV20-1; J gene: TRBJ2-3; clone size: -; D gene: TRBD2; CDR3 protein: CSARAIAGGRYSTDTQYF; CDR3 DNA: TGCAGTGCTAGAGCGATAGCGGGAGGACGTTATAGCACAGATACGCAGTATTTT
V gene: TRBV28; J gene: TRBJ2-5; clone size: many; D gene: TRBD1; CDR3 protein: CASRGQGPLETQYF; CDR3 DNA: TGTGCCAGCAGAGGACAGGGCCCTTTGGAGACCCAGTACTTC
V gene: TRBV28; J gene: TRBJ2-7; clone size: many; D gene: -; CDR3 protein: CASSLGTYEQYF; CDR3 DNA: TGTGCCAGCAGTTTAGGCACCTACGAGCAGTACTTC
V gene: TRBV20-1; J gene: TRBJ2-2; clone size: -; D gene: -; CDR3 protein: CSARAGRGTGELFF; CDR3 DNA: TGCAGTGCTAGAGCTGGGAGGGGGACCGGGGAGCTGTTTTTT
V gene: TRBV7-9; J gene: TRBJ2-4; clone size: few; D gene: -; CDR3 protein: CASSLYSPRGVEDIQYF; CDR3 DNA: TGTGCCAGCAGCTTATATTCTCCGCGGGGAGTCGAGGACATTCAGTACTTC
V gene: TRBV28; J gene: TRBJ1-5; clone size: many; D gene: TRBD1; CDR3 protein: CASSLGDREHQPQHF; CDR3 DNA: TGTGCCAGCAGTTTAGGGGACAGGGAGCATCAGCCCCAGCATTTT
V gene: TRBV5-1; J gene: TRBJ2-1; clone size: -; D gene: TRBD1; CDR3 protein: CASSLAWGQGIDEQFF; CDR3 DNA: TGCGCCAGCAGCTTGGCCTGGGGACAGGGTATCGATGAGCAGTTCTTC
V gene: TRBV6-1; J gene: TRBJ2-5; clone size: -; D gene: -; CDR3 protein: CASSIRAPWILQATQYF; CDR3 DNA: TGTGCCAGCAGTATCAGGGCCCCTTGGATTCTCCAAGCGACCCAGTACTTC
V gene: TRBV7-9; J gene: TRBJ2-6; clone size: -; D gene: -; CDR3 protein: CASSLEFAGANVLTF; CDR3 DNA: TGTGCCAGCAGCTTAGAGTTTGCTGGGGCCAACGTCCTGACTTTC
V gene: TRBV19; J gene: TRBJ2-4; clone size: -; D gene: TRBD1; CDR3 protein: CASSIRDRAWGNIQYF; CDR3 DNA: TGTGCCAGTAGTATAAGGGACAGGGCCTGGGGAAACATTCAGTACTTC
V gene: TRBV11-1; J gene: TRBJ2-7; clone size: -; D gene: -; CDR3 protein: CASSFPGTYEQYF; CDR3 DNA: TGTGCCAGCAGCTTCCCAGGAACCTACGAGCAGTACTTC
V gene: TRBV27; J gene: TRBJ2-7; clone size: few; D gene: TRBD2; CDR3 protein: CASRSLAASYEQYF; CDR3 DNA: TGTGCCAGCAGGTCACTAGCGGCATCCTACGAGCAGTACTTC
V gene: TRBV11-3; J gene: TRBJ2-2; clone size: few; D gene: -; CDR3 protein: CASSSRTGLGTGELFF; CDR3 DNA: TGTGCCAGCAGCTCCCGGACGGGTCTGGGGACCGGGGAGCTGTTTTTT
V gene: TRBV2; J gene: TRBJ1-6; clone size: many; D gene: TRBD1; CDR3 protein: CASWDSQRNSPLHF; CDR3 DNA: TGTGCCAGCTGGGACAGTCAGAGAAATTCACCCCTCCACTTT
V gene: TRBV6-1; J gene: TRBJ2-4; clone size: many; D gene: TRBD2; CDR3 protein: CASRLTSGRASVKNIQYF; CDR3 DNA: TGTGCCAGCAGATTGACTAGCGGGAGGGCCTCGGTCAAAAACATTCAGTACTTC